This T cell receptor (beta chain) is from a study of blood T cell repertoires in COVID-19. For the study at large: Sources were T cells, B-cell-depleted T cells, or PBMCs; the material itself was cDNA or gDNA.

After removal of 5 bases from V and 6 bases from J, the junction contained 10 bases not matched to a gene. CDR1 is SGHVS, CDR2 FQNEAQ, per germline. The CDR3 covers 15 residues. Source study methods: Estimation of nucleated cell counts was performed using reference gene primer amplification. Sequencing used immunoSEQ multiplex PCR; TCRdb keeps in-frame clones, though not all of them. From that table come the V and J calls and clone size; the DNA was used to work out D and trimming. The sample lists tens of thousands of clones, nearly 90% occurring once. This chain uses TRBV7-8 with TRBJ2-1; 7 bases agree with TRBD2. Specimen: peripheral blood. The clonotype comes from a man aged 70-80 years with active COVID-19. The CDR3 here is CASSHPGEGSNEQFF. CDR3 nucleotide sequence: TGTGCCAGCAGCCACCCTGGGGAGGGCAGCAATGAGCAGTTCTTC.